A single sample is the source of the 28 T cell receptor beta chains below, sequenced in a study of blood T cells in healthy people across ages. Through a sample-barcoded 5' primer and a J-beta primer mix, a second PCR was run for roughly 6 to 12 cycles. Each CDR3 protein is one row after TCRdb ran MiXCR on the 5' RACE reads. There are around 1,000,000 distinct CDR3 sequences in the sample; less than 25% occur only once, and 0.65% to 0.75% lies in the top ten. In addition, the sample was reused for a study of T cells of mothers and their children.

The sequenced sample was blood. These receptors came from a girl aged 2 to 10 in good health.

The rearrangement uses TRBV6-2 or TRBV6-3 and TRBJ2-4; D is perhaps TRBD2 (7 bases). The V end was cut by 6 bases, the J end by 6 bases, with 18 bases between. The CDR3 has 15 residues. CDR1 and CDR2 (germline): MNHEY, SVGEGT. The CDR3 region has the DNA TGTGCCAGCAGCAGTTGGGGGGGGCCCCGAAACATTCAGTACTTC. Translation gives CASSSWGGPRNIQYF.

The chain uses TRBV3-1 and TRBJ1-3; D is possibly TRBD1 (5 bases). Germline-derived CDR1 and CDR2 are LGHDT and YNNKEL (reference sequence). The V gene lost 1 base and the J gene lost 7 bases, with 8 bases spanning the gap. This CDR3 is 13 amino acids long. The CDR3 DNA reads TGTGCCAGCAGCCAAGCCGGGGCGAACACCATATATTTT. Its translation: CASSQAGANTIYF.

This clonotype came up a few times. This rearrangement joins TRBV29-1 to TRBJ1-2; D gene ambiguous. The CDR3 has 13 residues. V was pared by 0 bases and J by 0 bases, with 5 bases between. Per germline, CDR1 SQVTM and CDR2 ANQGSEA. This chain's CDR3 is CSVEEGSNYGYTF. In DNA form, the CDR3 reads TGCAGCGTTGAAGAGGGCTCTAACTATGGCTACACCTTC. The full variable domain, in which reference TRBV29-1 and TRBJ1-2 provide the parts outside the CDR3, is SAVISQKPSRDICQRGTSLTIQCQVDSQVTMMFWYRQQPGQSLTLIATANQGSEATYESGFVIDKFPISRPNLTFSTLTVSNMSPEDSSIYLCSVEEGSNYGYTFGSGTRLTVV.

The J gene is TRBJ1-2, the V gene TRBV5-1; D remains ambiguous. Trimming shortened V by 3 bases and J by 2 bases, and 11 bases separated the two germline ends. Germline loops: CDR1 SGHRS, CDR2 YFSETQ. The CDR3 is made up of 14 amino acids. CDR3 DNA sequence: TGCGCCAGCAGCTCAGGAGGCATGAACTATGGCTACACCTTC. Amino acids: CASSSGGMNYGYTF. The full variable domain, its missing parts supplied by reference TRBV5-1 and TRBJ1-2, is KAGVTQTPRYLIKTRGQQVTLSCSPISGHRSVSWYQQTPGQGLQFLFEYFSETQRNKGNFPGRFSGRQFSNSRSEMNVSTLELGDSALYLCASSSGGMNYGYTFGSGTRLTVV.

This clonotype was seen more than once but under ten times. The V call is TRBV28, the J call TRBJ2-5; the D gene is possibly TRBD1 (5 bases). This CDR3 spans 14 amino acids. From germline, CDR1 is MDHEN and CDR2 SYDVKM. Trimming stripped 8 bases from V and 2 bases from J, with 15 bases between. The CDR3 is CASGIEDNQETQYF. The CDR3 nucleotides are TGTGCCAGCGGAATTGAGGACAATCAAGAGACCCAGTACTTC. Looking up the rest from reference TRBV28 and TRBJ2-5 gives the full variable domain: DVKVTQSSRYLVKRTGEKVFLECVQDMDHENMFWYRQDPGLGLRLIYFSYDVKMKEKGDIPEGYSVSREKKERFSLILESASTNQTSMYLCASGIEDNQETQYFGPGTRLLVL.

The chain joins TRBV18 to TRBJ1-1; the D is unclear. Trimming shortened V by 7 bases and J by 1 base, and 13 bases separated the two germline ends. In germline, CDR1 is KGHSH, CDR2 LQKENI. This CDR3 region has 14 residues. CDR3 sequence: CASLSGVGNTEAFF. CDR3 nucleotide sequence: TGTGCCAGCTTATCGGGAGTGGGGAACACTGAAGCTTTCTTT.

This clonotype was seen a few times. The chain couples TRBV29-1 to TRBJ2-2; unclear D gene. Germline loops: CDR1 SQVTM, CDR2 ANQGSEA. This CDR3 contains 14 residues. V was clipped by 6 bases and J by 0 bases, with 11 bases between them. The CDR3 nucleotides are TGCAGCGTCTATGGACCCTCGAACACCGGGGAGCTGTTTTTT. It specifies CSVYGPSNTGELFF.

The chain links TRBV10-3 to TRBJ2-3; D is possibly TRBD1 or TRBD2 (5 bases each). The CDR3 is 12 amino acids. The germline gives CDR1 ENHRY, CDR2 SYGVKD. V was trimmed by 10 bases and J by 8 bases, leaving 16 bases between them. CDR3 loop: CATRMRGGTQYF. The DNA of the CDR3 is TGTGCCACCAGGATGCGTGGGGGTACGCAGTATTTT.

This clonotype was picked up a small number of times. This chain uses TRBV4-3 with TRBJ2-4; the D is unclear. Trimming stripped 3 bases from V and 11 bases from J, with 17 bases between. CDR1 and CDR2 (germline): LGHNA, YSLEER. The CDR3 runs to 14 residues. The chain's CDR3 is CASSQYMSTGLQYF. The CDR3 nucleotides read TGCGCCAGCAGCCAGTACATGTCCACTGGGCTTCAGTACTTC.

V is TRBV5-4 and J is TRBJ2-2, with D hard to call. With 4 bases removed from V and 3 bases from J, the gap between germline ends came to 7 bases. The CDR3 is 13 amino acids. Per the germline V gene, CDR1 is SGHNT and CDR2 is YYREEE (reference sequence). The CDR3 coding sequence is TGTGCCAGCAGCCCAAAGGACACCGGGGAGCTGTTTTTT. Protein: CASSPKDTGELFF.

This clonotype was found a few times. This chain links TRBV29-1 with TRBJ2-1; 8 bases match TRBD2. J gave up 6 bases and V 6 bases, and 10 bases lay outside the gene matches. The germline CDR1 and CDR2 sequences are SQVTM and ANQGSEA. The CDR3 has 14 residues. In DNA form, the CDR3 reads TGCAGCGTACTACCGGGACTAGGGTCCAATGAGCAGTTCTTC. This codes for CSVLPGLGSNEQFF.

This clonotype was seen a few times. V is TRBV29-1 and J is TRBJ2-2; no definite D call. The CDR3 is 13 amino acids. V was trimmed by 5 bases and J by 2 bases, leaving 9 bases between them. In germline, CDR1 is SQVTM, CDR2 ANQGSEA. The CDR3 loop reads CSVHLINTGELFF. CDR3 sequence (DNA): TGCAGCGTTCATCTAATTAACACCGGGGAGCTGTTTTTT.

This clonotype has only a few counts. The gene calls are TRBV4-1 and TRBJ1-6, with D hard to call. Trimming took 4 bases from V and 10 from J, leaving 14 bases between them. Looked up from germline, CDR1 is MGHRA and CDR2 is YSYEKL. The CDR3 runs to 14 residues. This CDR3 is CASSPTLTPSPLHF. CDR3 DNA sequence: TGCGCCAGCAGCCCTACCCTAACGCCGTCACCCCTCCACTTT.

This chain joins TRBV30 and TRBJ1-2, with 8 bases aligning to TRBD1. The length of the CDR3 is 18 residues. Trimming took 2 bases from V and 0 from J; bases not matched to a gene: 14. Germline V gene sequence: CDR1 GTSNPN, CDR2 SVGIG (reference sequence). CDR3 sequence reads: CAWSPGQGLDIANYGYTF. CDR3 DNA sequence: TGTGCCTGGAGTCCAGGACAGGGTCTGGATATCGCTAACTATGGCTACACCTTC.

V and J are TRBV29-1 and TRBJ1-2; maybe TRBD1 (5 bases). This CDR3 contains 11 residues. Trimming took 3 bases from V and 8 from J, leaving 10 bases between them. Germline loops: CDR1 SQVTM, CDR2 ANQGSEA. CDR3: CSVDQGDGYTF. In nucleotides, the CDR3 is TGCAGCGTTGATCAAGGGGACGGCTACACCTTC.

This chain joins TRBV9 and TRBJ1-2, with D unresolved. CDR1 SGDLS and CDR2 YYNGEE come from the germline V gene. Trimming removed 2 bases from V and 6 bases from J, with 11 bases in between. The CDR3 is made up of 13 amino acids. In DNA form, the CDR3 reads TGTGCCAGCAGCGTTTCGGGAACTAATGGCTACACCTTC. Its translation: CASSVSGTNGYTF.

This clonotype was found a few times. This rearrangement joins TRBV6-6 to TRBJ2-3; D is possibly TRBD2 (5 bases). Trimming pared 5 bases from V and 2 bases from J, leaving 17 bases between. Germline lookup yields CDR1 MNHNY and CDR2 SVGAGI (reference sequence). The CDR3 has 16 residues. This chain's CDR3 is CASSLEGVGYTDTQYF. CDR3 nucleotide sequence: TGTGCCAGCAGTCTTGAGGGAGTGGGGTACACAGATACGCAGTATTTT.

The table lists this clonotype with a few counts. The V call is TRBV29-1, the J call TRBJ2-7; D may be TRBD2 (6 bases). The DNA end lines up better with TRBJ2-5; the J call may be wrong. Germline CDR1 reads SQVTM; CDR2 reads ANQGSEA. The CDR3 contains 12 residues. The CDR3 loop reads CSGVGGVETQYF. The CDR3 DNA reads TGCAGCGGGGTCGGCGGGGTGGAGACCCAGTACTTC.

This clonotype has a handful of counts. The rearrangement links TRBV6-5 to TRBJ2-5; TRBD2 is a possible D gene (6 bases). Germline V gene data show CDR1 as MNHEY and CDR2 as SVGAGI. V shed 0 bases and J shed 6 bases, with 17 bases lying between them. The CDR3 extends over 16 amino acids. In nucleotides, the CDR3 is TGTGCCAGCAGTTACTCCCCAGCGGGCCGAGAAAAGACCCAGTACTTC. Its translation: CASSYSPAGREKTQYF.

V and J are TRBV10-2 and TRBJ1-1; D is uncertain. V lost 0 bases and J lost 2, with 7 bases in between. The length of the CDR3 is 14 residues. Germline V lookup: CDR1 WSHSY, CDR2 SAAADI. As DNA, the CDR3 is TGCGCCAGCAGTGAGTCGAACGGTAACACTGAAGCTTTCTTT. It is translated as CASSESNGNTEAFF.

This clonotype was counted between two and nine times. CDR3 nucleotide sequence: TGTGCCAGCAGCTCCCTAGGAGGGGGACGGCGGATCTCCTACGAGCAGTACTTC. Residues: CASSSLGGGRRISYEQYF. The rearrangement uses TRBV21-1 and TRBJ2-5; no DNA check was done on the table's D call, TRBD1. The end of the DNA fits TRBJ2-7 better, so the J call may be wrong. TRBV21-1 is given as a pseudogene. The CDR3 covers 18 residues.

This clonotype was counted between two and nine times. This chain joins TRBV29-1 and TRBJ2-4, with D perhaps TRBD1 (6 bases). With 5 bases removed from V and 10 bases from J, the gap between germline ends came to 15 bases. Looked up from germline, CDR1 is SQVTM and CDR2 is ANQGSEA. The CDR3 is made up of 12 amino acids. The CDR3 DNA reads TGCAGCGTTACAGGGATCTCCGGTATTCAGTACTTC. It codes for CSVTGISGIQYF. Supplemented by reference TRBV29-1 and TRBJ2-4, the full variable domain reads SAVISQKPSRDICQRGTSLTIQCQVDSQVTMMFWYRQQPGQSLTLIATANQGSEATYESGFVIDKFPISRPNLTFSTLTVSNMSPEDSSIYLCSVTGISGIQYFGAGTRLSVL.

This clonotype was observed a few times. This sequence joins TRBV29-1 and TRBJ2-1, with a tentative D call TRBD1 (7 bases). The V gene lost 7 bases and the J gene lost 10 bases, with 20 bases spanning the gap. This CDR3 is built from 13 residues. CDR1 SQVTM and CDR2 ANQGSEA come from the germline V gene. This CDR3 reads CSALDRDSGEQFF. DNA of the CDR3: TGCAGCGCTTTAGACAGGGACTCGGGAGAGCAGTTCTTC.

The chain links TRBV7-2 to TRBJ2-5; 8 positions match TRBD2. CDR3 length: 14 residues. Trimming at V came to 5 bases and at J to 5 bases, leaving 7 bases not matched to a gene. CDR1 SGHTA and CDR2 FQGNSA come from the germline V gene. CDR3 protein: CASSPRTSRETQYF. The CDR3 region has the DNA TGTGCCAGCAGCCCGAGGACTAGCAGGGAGACCCAGTACTTC.

This clonotype has just a few counts. V is TRBV4-1 and J is TRBJ1-5; the D is unclear. Trimming pared 1 base from V and 7 bases from J, leaving 11 bases between. Looked up from germline, CDR1 is MGHRA and CDR2 is YSYEKL. The CDR3 runs 14 residues. CDR3 amino acids: CASSQGLWEQPQHF. The CDR3 DNA sequence: TGCGCCAGCAGCCAAGGGTTGTGGGAGCAGCCCCAGCATTTT.

This clonotype has more than one count but fewer than ten. The rearrangement uses TRBV20-1 and TRBJ2-1; D gene ambiguous. Germline V gene lookup returns CDR1 DFQATT and CDR2 SNEGSKA (reference sequence). V was clipped by 5 bases and J by 9 bases, with 11 bases between them. The CDR3 spans 11 residues. DNA for the CDR3: TGCAGTGCTGGCGAAACCGGTGAGCAGTTCTTC. Residues: CSAGETGEQFF.

This rearrangement joins TRBV5-5 to TRBJ2-5, with unresolved D. The CDR3 runs 14 residues. Germline V gene sequence: CDR1 SGHKS, CDR2 YYEKEE (reference sequence). V lost 0 bases and J lost 5, with 11 bases in between. The CDR3 spells CASSLVQSRETQYF. CDR3 DNA sequence: TGTGCCAGCAGCTTGGTCCAGTCCAGGGAGACCCAGTACTTC.

As for this clonotype: One end of the junction is discordant with germline, which a read error may explain. The chain recombines TRBV28 with TRBJ1-3; 7 nucleotides match TRBD1. This CDR3 contains 16 residues. CDR1 is MDHEN and CDR2 is SYDVKM in the germline V gene. The CDR3 loop reads CASSPRQGPPGNTTYF. The CDR3 bases are TGTGCCAGCAGTCCTCGACAGGGACCTCCTGGAAACACCACATATTTT.